In this sample, the clone carrying this T cell receptor (beta chain) turned up many times. Its antigen is as yet unknown. Amplification from RNA transcripts yielded the TCR beta CDR3 regions. Scientists carried out first-round RT-PCR using HTBI primers and then a second-round multiplex PCR. TCRdb re-called the multiplex PCR reads with MiXCR, one entry per CDR3 protein. The repertoire holds approximately 480,000 distinct CDR3 sequences, with about 15% as singletons. The data are from a study of Graves' ophthalmopathy and Graves' hyperthyroidism. Study-level results: Blood samples also showed most expanded thyroid clonotypes exceeding 0.001 frequency.

Moderate-to-severe activity, CAS ≥3, NOSPECS ≥4 and a duration under 3 months were seen in donors with ophthalmopathy. About 10 ml of fresh blood yielded the PBMCs by density gradient. Trimming took off 5 bases at V and 1 base at J, with 14 bases between the two ends. The CDR3 extends over 15 amino acids. This TCR derives from a woman aged 25 to 39 with Graves' ophthalmopathy. The V and J genes are TRBV12-3 or TRBV12-4 and TRBJ1-1; perhaps TRBD1 as D (5 bases). Sequencing used blood. The CDR3 loop is CASSTTGLQNTEAFF. The CDR3 region has the DNA TGTGCCAGCAGTACGACGGGACTGCAGAACACTGAAGCTTTCTTT.